This TCR beta chain was profiled in a study of identical twins. This clonotype was recorded at least ten times. Its antigen is currently unknown. Study outcomes and limitations: With beta out-of-frame sequences, excess sharing by twins was weaker. Its conclusions, products of cross-sectional statistical analysis, did not come from following the same donors.

The CDR3 has 13 amino acids. Germline CDR1 SQVTM, CDR2 ANQGSEA. Trimming stripped 3 bases from V and 1 base from J, with 8 bases between. TCRdb reprocessed the 5' RACE reads via MiXCR and lists one record per CDR3 protein. The sample includes under 400,000 distinct CDR3 sequences, 9% to 10% of them seen just once. The TCR comes from a woman aged 45-65 years in good health. The chain employs TRBV29-1 and TRBJ2-3; D call uncertain. The sample consisted of naive T cells sorted from blood. The CDR3 spells CSVEGEGTDTQYF. The CDR3 DNA sequence: TGCAGCGTTGAGGGCGAGGGCACAGATACGCAGTATTTT.